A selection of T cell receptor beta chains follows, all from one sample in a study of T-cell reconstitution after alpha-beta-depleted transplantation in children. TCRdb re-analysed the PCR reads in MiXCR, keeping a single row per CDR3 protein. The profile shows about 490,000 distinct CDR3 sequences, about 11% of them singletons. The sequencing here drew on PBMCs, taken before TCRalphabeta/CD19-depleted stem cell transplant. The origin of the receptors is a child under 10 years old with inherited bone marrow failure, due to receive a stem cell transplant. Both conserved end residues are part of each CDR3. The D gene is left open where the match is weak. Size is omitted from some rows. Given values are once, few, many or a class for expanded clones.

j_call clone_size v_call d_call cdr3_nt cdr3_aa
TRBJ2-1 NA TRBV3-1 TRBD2 TGTGCCAGCAGCCTCTTGGGTCGGGCTAGCGGGGTCAATGAGCAGTTCTTC CASSLLGRASGVNEQFF
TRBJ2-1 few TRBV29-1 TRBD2 TGCAGCGTTGTTAGCGGGAGAGTAGTTAATGAGCAGTTCTTC CSVVSGRVVNEQFF
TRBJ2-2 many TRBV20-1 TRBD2 TGCAGTGCTAGGGCTAGCGGGAGGTCCGGGGAGCTGTTTTTT CSARASGRSGELFF
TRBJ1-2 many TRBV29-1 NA TGCAGCGTTGCACCGGGGGGCTATGGCTACACCTTC CSVAPGGYGYTF
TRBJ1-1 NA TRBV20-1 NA TGCAGTGCCGGTGGGGGGCAGTACACTGAAGCTTTCTTT CSAGGGQYTEAFF
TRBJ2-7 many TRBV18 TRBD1 TGTGCCAGCTCACCAGGCCGGGACAGGGGGCTCGAGCAGTACTTC CASSPGRDRGLEQYF
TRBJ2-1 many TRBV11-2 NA TGTGCCAGCTTAGTGGCCGAGCAGTTCTTC CASLVAEQFF
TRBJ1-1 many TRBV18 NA TGTGCCAGCTCACTCTGGCCATTCACTGAAGCTTTCTTT CASSLWPFTEAFF
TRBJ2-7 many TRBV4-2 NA TGTGCCAGCAGCCAAGATAAGGACTGGCCCTACGAGCAGTACTTC CASSQDKDWPYEQYF
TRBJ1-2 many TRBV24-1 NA TGTGCCACCAGTGATTTTTTCGGGACCGGCTACACCTTC CATSDFFGTGYTF
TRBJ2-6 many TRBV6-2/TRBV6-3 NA TGTGCCACCCATAACGGGGCCAACGTCCTGACTTTC CATHNGANVLTF
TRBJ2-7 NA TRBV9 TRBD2 TGTGCCAGCAGCGCGGGACTAGTTGGGGAGCAGTACTTC CASSAGLVGEQYF
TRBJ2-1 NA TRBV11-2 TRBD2 TGTGCCAGCAGCCACGACTCAGCGGGACTCTGCTACAATGAGCAGTTCTTC CASSHDSAGLCYNEQFF
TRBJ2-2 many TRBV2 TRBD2 TGTGCCAGCACCGGGACTAGCGGCCTCACCGGGGAGCTGTTTTTT CASTGTSGLTGELFF
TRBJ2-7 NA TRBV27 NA TGTGCCAGCAGTGTGTACAGGTTTGGCGAGCAGTACTTC CASSVYRFGEQYF
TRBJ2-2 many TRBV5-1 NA TGCGCCAGCAGCTTGTCCAGAGGGGGGCCGAACACCGGGGAGCTGTTTTTT CASSLSRGGPNTGELFF
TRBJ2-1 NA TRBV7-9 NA TGTGCCAGCAGCAAAAGGGACTCCAGCTACAATGAGCAGTTCTTC CASSKRDSSYNEQFF
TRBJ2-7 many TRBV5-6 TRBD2 TGTGCCAGCAGCTTCAGCGGGAGGCTATACGAGCAGTACTTC CASSFSGRLYEQYF
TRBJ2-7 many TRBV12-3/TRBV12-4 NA TGTGCCAGCAGTTTCACCGGGACCTACGAGCAGTACTTC CASSFTGTYEQYF
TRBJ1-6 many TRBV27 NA TGTGCCAGCAGTTTACAGTATAATTCACCCCTCCACTTT CASSLQYNSPLHF
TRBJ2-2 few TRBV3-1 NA TGTGCCAGCAGCCAGCTGGGGTGGAACACCGGGGAGCTGTTTTTT CASSQLGWNTGELFF
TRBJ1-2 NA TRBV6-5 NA TGTGCCAGCAGTTACTCGAGGGCTAACTATGGCTACACCTTC CASSYSRANYGYTF
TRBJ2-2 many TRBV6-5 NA TGTGCCAGCAGTTATAACGAGAACACCGGGGAGCTGTTTTTT CASSYNENTGELFF
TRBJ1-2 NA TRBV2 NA TGTGCCAGCAGTGCTGCCCTAGGCAGGAACTATGGCTACACCTTC CASSAALGRNYGYTF
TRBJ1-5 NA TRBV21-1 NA TGTGCCAGCAGCAAAGATCCGCAGGGGGATCAGCCCCAGCATTTT CASSKDPQGDQPQHF
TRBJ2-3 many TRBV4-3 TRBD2 TGCGCCAGCAGCCAAGATTGGCTAGCGGAGACAGATACGCAGTATTTT CASSQDWLAETDTQYF
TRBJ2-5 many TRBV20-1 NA TGCAGTGCCCCTCCAATTATTGGGGGACACCAAGAGACCCAGTACTTC CSAPPIIGGHQETQYF
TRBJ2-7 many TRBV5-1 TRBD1 TGCGCCAGCAGCTTGGCGGCAGGGGGCATTTACGAGCAGTACTTC CASSLAAGGIYEQYF
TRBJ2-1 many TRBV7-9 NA TGTGCCAGCAGCTTGCTCCAAATTGGATACAATGAGCAGTTCTTC CASSLLQIGYNEQFF
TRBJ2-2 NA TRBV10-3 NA TGTGCCATCGCTTACAGGGCCACCGGGGAGCTGTTTTTT CAIAYRATGELFF
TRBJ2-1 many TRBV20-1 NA TGCAGTGCTTCGGGCGGTAGTTCTGCCAGTGAGCAGTTCTTC CSASGGSSASEQFF
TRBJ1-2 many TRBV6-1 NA TGTGCCAGCAGCCGAAACGGGTTTGGGGGCTACACCTTC CASSRNGFGGYTF
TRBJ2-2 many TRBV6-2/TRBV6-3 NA TGTGCCAGCAGTTACGTTATCACCGGGGAGCTGTTTTTT CASSYVITGELFF
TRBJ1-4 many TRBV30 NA TGTGCCTGGAGTGAACAAACAGAGACGAGTTTTTTT CAWSEQTETSFF
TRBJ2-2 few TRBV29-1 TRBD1 TGCAGCGCCTCAGGGGGTAAAGGCACCGGGGAGCTGTTTTTT CSASGGKGTGELFF
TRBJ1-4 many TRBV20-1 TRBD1 TGCAGTGCCCCCTATCCCGACAGGGACTATTTCAGAGAAAAACTGTTTTTT CSAPYPDRDYFREKLFF
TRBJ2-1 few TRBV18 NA TGTGCCAGCTCGCCGAGACTAGGGGAATACAATGAGCAGTTCTTC CASSPRLGEYNEQFF
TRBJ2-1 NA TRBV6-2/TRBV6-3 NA TGTGCCAGCAGTCTCCCTCGGGACTGGTCCTACAATGAGCAGTTCTTC CASSLPRDWSYNEQFF
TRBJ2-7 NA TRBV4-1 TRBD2 TGCGCCAGCAGCCAAGGGACTAGCTTCGCCTACGAGCAGTACTTC CASSQGTSFAYEQYF
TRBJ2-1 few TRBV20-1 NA TGCAGTGCTAGCCCGGGACCCATTTACTACAATGAGCAGTTCTTC CSASPGPIYYNEQFF
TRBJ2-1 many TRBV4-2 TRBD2 TGTGCCAGCAGCCAAGTCCTAGCAAGGACTAGCGGGACTGAGCAGTTCTTC CASSQVLARTSGTEQFF
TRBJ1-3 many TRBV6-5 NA TGTGCCAGCAGTTACAGGACACACTCTGGAAACACCATATATTTT CASSYRTHSGNTIYF
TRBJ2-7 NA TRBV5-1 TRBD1 TGCGCCAGCAGCTTGGAGGGACAGGGGGCCGAGCAGTACTTC CASSLEGQGAEQYF
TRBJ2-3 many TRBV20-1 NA TGCAGTGCCACCCCGGGGCCCCTTCCAGATACGCAGTATTTT CSATPGPLPDTQYF
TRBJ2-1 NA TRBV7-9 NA TGTGCCAGCAGCTTAGTGTCTAGCGTCTCCGCGGAGGAGCAGTTCTTC CASSLVSSVSAEEQFF
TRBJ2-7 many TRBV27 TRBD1 TGTGCCAGCAGTGGAGGGACAGGGTATCCTTCCGAGCAGTACTTC CASSGGTGYPSEQYF
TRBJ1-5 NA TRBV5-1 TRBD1 TGCGCCAGCAGCCTCCCCGAAGACAGGGGCAGCAATCAGCCCCAGCATTTT CASSLPEDRGSNQPQHF
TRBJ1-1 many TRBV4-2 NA TGTGCCAGCAGCCAGGTCAGTGGGAACACTGAAGCTTTCTTT CASSQVSGNTEAFF
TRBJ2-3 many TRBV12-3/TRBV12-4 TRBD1 TGTGCCAGCAGCAAGACAGGGTTGGGGCAGTATTTT CASSKTGLGQYF
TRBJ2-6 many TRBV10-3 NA TGTGCCATGGGGGCTGGGGCCAACGTCCTGACTTTC CAMGAGANVLTF
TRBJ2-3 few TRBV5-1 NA TGCGCCAGCAGCTTGTTCGCGGCGGGATTATCGACAGATACGCAGTATTTT CASSLFAAGLSTDTQYF